This T cell receptor (beta chain) was observed in a study of T cell responses to AZD1222 COVID-19 vaccine. The germline gives CDR1 GTSNPN, CDR2 SVGIG (reference sequence). The CDR3 loop spans 17 amino acids. The V and J ends lost 3 bases and 2 bases respectively, with 19 bases between them. TCRdb's copy holds only in-frame clones and misses some; the assay was immunoSEQ multiplex PCR. Found here are some 40,000 clones, about three quarters of them singletons; the top ten hold about 3.8%. Sequenced material: peripheral blood, taken on day 0 of AZD1222 vaccination. The clonotype was recovered from an adult in good health. The chain recombines TRBV30 with TRBJ2-2, with D possibly called TRBD1 or TRBD2 (6 bases each). CDR3 nucleotides: TGTGCCTGGAGATGGGGGGCAGGGAGCGATAACACCGGGGAGCTGTTTTTT. Translating it yields CAWRWGAGSDNTGELFF.